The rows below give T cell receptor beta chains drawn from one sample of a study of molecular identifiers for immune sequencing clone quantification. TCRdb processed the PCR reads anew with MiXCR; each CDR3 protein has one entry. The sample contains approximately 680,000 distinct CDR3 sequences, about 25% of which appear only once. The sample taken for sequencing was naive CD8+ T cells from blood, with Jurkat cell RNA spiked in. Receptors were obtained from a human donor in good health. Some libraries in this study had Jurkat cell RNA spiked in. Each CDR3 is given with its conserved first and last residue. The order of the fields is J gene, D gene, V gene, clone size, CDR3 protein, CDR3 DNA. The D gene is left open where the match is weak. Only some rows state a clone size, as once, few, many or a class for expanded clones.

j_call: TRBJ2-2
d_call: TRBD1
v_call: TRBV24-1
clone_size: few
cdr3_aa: CATSDDRGVSLAGELFF
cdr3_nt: TGTGCCACCAGTGATGACAGGGGCGTGTCGCTCGCCGGGGAGCTGTTTTTT

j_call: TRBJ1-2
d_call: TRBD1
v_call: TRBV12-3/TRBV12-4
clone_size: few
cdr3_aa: CASSPTGEEDGYTF
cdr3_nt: TGTGCCAGCAGCCCTACAGGGGAGGAGGATGGCTACACCTTC

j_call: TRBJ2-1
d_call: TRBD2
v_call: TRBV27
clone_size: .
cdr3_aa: CASSPTSGGWFDEQFF
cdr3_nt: TGTGCCAGCAGTCCTACTAGCGGGGGTTGGTTCGATGAGCAGTTCTTC

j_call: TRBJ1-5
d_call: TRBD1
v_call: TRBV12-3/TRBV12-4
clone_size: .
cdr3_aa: CASSLRGGTDTQHF
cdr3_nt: TGTGCCAGCAGTTTAAGAGGGGGCACAGATACGCAGCATTTT

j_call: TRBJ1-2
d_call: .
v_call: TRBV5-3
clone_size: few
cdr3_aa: CASSSRAADNNYGYTF
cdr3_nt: TGTGCCAGCAGCTCACGCGCCGCTGACAATAACTATGGCTACACCTTC

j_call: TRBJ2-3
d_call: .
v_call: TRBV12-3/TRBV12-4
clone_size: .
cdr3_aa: CASSLGFSDTQYF
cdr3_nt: TGTGCCAGCAGTTTGGGGTTTTCAGATACGCAGTATTTT

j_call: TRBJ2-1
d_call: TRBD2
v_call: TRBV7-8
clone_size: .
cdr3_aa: CASSLASGGLNERFF
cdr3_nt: TGTGCCAGCAGCTTGGCTAGCGGGGGGTTAAATGAGCGGTTCTTC

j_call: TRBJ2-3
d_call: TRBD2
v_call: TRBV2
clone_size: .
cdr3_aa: CASGGLAGGQADTQYF
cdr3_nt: TGTGCCAGTGGGGGACTAGCGGGAGGGCAGGCAGATACGCAGTATTTT

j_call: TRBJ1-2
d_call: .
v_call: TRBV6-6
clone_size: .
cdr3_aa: CASRTTYGYTF
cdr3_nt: TGTGCCAGCAGAACGACCTATGGCTACACCTTC

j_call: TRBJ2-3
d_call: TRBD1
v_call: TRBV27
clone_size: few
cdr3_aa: CASGGTGGTDTQYF
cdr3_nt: TGTGCCAGCGGGGGGACAGGGGGCACAGATACGCAGTATTTT

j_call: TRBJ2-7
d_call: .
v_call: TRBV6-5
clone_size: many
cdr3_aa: CASNSQGNPAYEQYF
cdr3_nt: TGTGCCAGCAATTCCCAGGGGAACCCGGCCTACGAGCAGTACTTC

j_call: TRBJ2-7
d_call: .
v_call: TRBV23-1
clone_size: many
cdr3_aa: CASPPDDGSYEQYF
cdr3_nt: TGCGCCAGCCCGCCCGATGACGGGTCCTACGAGCAGTACTTC

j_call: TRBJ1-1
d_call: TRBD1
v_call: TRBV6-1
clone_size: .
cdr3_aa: CASSEGQGQAFF
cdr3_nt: TGTGCCAGCAGTGAAGGACAGGGTCAAGCTTTCTTT

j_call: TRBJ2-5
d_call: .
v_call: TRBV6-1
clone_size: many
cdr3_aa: CASSDWIQETQYF
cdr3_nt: TGTGCCAGCAGTGACTGGATCCAAGAGACCCAGTACTTC

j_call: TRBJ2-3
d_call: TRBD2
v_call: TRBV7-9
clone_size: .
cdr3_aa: CASSPRLAGAPDTQYF
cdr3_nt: TGTGCCAGCAGCCCAAGACTAGCGGGAGCTCCAGATACGCAGTATTTT

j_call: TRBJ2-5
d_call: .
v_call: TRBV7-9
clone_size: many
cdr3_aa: CASSPNQQETQYF
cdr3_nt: TGTGCCAGCAGTCCAAACCAACAAGAGACCCAGTACTTC

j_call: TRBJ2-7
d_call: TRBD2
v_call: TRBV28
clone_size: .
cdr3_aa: CASSSRLAGVSYERYF
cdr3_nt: TGTGCCAGCAGTTCCAGACTAGCGGGGGTCTCCTACGAGCGGTACTTC

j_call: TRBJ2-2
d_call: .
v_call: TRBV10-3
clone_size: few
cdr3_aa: CAISESHTGELFF
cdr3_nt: TGTGCCATCAGTGAGTCGCACACCGGGGAGCTGTTTTTT

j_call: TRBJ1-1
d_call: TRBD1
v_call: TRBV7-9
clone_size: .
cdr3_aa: CASSSDRAGPNTEAFF
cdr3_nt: TGTGCCAGCAGCTCGGACAGGGCGGGACCTAACACTGAAGCTTTCTTT

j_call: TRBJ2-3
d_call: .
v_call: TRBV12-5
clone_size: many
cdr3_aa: CASGLSQGGDTQYF
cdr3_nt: TGTGCTAGTGGTTTGAGTCAGGGTGGCGATACGCAGTATTTT